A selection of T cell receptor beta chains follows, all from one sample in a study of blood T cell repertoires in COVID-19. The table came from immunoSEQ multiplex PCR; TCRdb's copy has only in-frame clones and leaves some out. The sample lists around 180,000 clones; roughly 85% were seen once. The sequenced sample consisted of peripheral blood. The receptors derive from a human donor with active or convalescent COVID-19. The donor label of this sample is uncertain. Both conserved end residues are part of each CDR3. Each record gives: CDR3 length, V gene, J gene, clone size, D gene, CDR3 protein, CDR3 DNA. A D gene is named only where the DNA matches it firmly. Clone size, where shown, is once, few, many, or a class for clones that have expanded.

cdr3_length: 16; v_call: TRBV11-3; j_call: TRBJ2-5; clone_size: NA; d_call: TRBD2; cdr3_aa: CASSPIAGGYQETQYF; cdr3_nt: TGTGCCAGCAGCCCGATAGCGGGAGGGTACCAAGAGACCCAGTACTTC
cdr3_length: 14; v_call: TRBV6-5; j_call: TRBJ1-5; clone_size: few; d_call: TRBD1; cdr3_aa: CASSSTGGNQPQHF; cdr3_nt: TGTGCCAGCAGTTCCACAGGGGGCAATCAGCCCCAGCATTTT
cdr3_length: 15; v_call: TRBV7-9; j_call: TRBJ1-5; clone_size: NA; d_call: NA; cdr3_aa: CASSLGRGGNQPQHF; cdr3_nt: TGTGCCAGCAGCCTTGGGCGCGGGGGCAATCAGCCCCAGCATTTT
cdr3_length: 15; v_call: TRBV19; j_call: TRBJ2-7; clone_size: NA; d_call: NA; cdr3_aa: CASSRTSQSSYEQYF; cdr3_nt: TGTGCCAGTAGTAGAACATCCCAAAGCTCCTACGAGCAGTACTTC
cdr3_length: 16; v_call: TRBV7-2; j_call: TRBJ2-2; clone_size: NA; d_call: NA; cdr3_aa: CASSLYGTTNTGELFF; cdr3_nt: TGTGCCAGCAGCTTATATGGGACAACGAACACCGGGGAGCTGTTTTTT
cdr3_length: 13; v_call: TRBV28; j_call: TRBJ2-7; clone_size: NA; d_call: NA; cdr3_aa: CASSLSWRPEQYF; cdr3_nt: TGTGCCAGCAGTTTATCGTGGCGGCCGGAGCAGTACTTC
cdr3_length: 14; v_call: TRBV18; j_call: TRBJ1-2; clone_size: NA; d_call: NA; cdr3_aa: CASSPEVGVDGYTF; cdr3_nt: TGTGCCAGCTCACCTGAGGTCGGGGTCGATGGCTACACCTTC
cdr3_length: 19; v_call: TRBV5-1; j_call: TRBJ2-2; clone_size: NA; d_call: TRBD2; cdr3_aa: CASSLNVGLAGKNTGELFF; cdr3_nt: TGCGCCAGCAGCTTGAACGTGGGACTAGCGGGCAAGAACACCGGGGAGCTGTTTTTT
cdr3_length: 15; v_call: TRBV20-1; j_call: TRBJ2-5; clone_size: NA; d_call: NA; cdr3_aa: CSASTTVQFYETQYF; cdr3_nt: TGCAGTGCTAGTACGACAGTCCAGTTTTACGAGACCCAGTACTTC
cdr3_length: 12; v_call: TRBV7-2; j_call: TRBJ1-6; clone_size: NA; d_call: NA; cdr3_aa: CASSLGTTPLHF; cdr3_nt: TGTGCCAGCAGCTTAGGGACAACACCCCTCCACTTT
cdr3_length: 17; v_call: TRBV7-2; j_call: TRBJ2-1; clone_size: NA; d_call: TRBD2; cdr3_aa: CASSAGLAGGDYNEQFF; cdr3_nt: TGTGCCAGCAGCGCCGGACTAGCGGGGGGTGACTACAATGAGCAGTTCTTC
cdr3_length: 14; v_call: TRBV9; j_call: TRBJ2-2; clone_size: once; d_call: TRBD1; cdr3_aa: CASSLRQGAGELFF; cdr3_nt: TGTGCCAGCAGCTTACGACAGGGAGCCGGGGAGCTGTTTTTT
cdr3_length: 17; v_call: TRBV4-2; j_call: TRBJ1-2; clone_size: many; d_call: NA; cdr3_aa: CASSQDTGWGANYGYTF; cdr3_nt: TGTGCCAGCAGCCAAGATACAGGGTGGGGAGCTAACTATGGCTACACCTTC
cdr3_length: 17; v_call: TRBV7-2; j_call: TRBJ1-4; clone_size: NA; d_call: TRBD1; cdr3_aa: CASSLDYETGTNEKLFF; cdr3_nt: TGTGCCAGCAGCTTAGACTACGAGACAGGGACTAATGAAAAACTGTTTTTT
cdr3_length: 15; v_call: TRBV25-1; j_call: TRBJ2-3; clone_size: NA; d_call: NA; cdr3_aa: CASSVSGSSTDTQYF; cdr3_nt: TGTGCCAGCAGTGTAAGCGGTTCTAGCACAGATACGCAGTATTTT
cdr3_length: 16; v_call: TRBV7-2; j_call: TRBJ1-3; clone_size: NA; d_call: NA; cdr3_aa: CASSLESLGSGNTIYF; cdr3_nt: TGTGCCAGCAGCTTAGAGTCTCTAGGCTCTGGAAACACCATATATTTT
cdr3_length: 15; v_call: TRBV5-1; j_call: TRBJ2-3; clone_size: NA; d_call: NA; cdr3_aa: CASTVVAPRSDTQYF; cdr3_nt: TGCGCCAGCACGGTAGTAGCGCCCCGTTCGGATACGCAGTATTTT
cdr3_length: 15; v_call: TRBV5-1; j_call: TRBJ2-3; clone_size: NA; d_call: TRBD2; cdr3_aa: CASSSKTSGGDTQYF; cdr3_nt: TGCGCCAGCAGCTCCAAGACTAGCGGGGGGGATACGCAGTATTTT
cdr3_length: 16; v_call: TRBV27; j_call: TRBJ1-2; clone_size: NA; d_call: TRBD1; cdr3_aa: CASSLLGTGVDYGYTF; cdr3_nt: TGTGCCAGCAGTTTACTTGGGACAGGGGTAGACTATGGCTACACCTTC
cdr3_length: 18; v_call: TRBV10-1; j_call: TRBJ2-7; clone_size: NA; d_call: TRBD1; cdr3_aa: CASSEGQGQWKSSYEQYF; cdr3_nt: TGCGCCAGCAGTGAGGGACAGGGACAATGGAAAAGCTCCTACGAGCAGTACTTC
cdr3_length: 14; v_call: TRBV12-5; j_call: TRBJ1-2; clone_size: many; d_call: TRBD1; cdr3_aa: CASALGGAGYGYTF; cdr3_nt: TGTGCTAGTGCCCTAGGGGGCGCGGGCTATGGCTACACCTTC
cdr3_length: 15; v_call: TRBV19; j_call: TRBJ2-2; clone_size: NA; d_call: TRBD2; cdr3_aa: CASSILTSGGGELFF; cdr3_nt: TGTGCCAGTAGTATTCTAACTAGCGGGGGCGGGGAGCTGTTTTTT
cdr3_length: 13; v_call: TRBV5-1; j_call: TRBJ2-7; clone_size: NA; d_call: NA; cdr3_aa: CASSLGRMDEQYF; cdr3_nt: TGCGCCAGCAGCTTGGGGCGGATGGATGAGCAGTACTTC
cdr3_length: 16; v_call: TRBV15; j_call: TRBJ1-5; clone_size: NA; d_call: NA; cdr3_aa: CATSRGHSSPTQPQHF; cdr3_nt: TGTGCCACCAGCAGAGGCCACTCTAGTCCTACTCAGCCCCAGCATTTT
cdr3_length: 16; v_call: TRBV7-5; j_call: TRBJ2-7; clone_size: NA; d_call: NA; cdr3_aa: CVRSLSTSENFYEQYF; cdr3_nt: TGTGTCAGAAGCTTAAGCACTAGCGAGAACTTCTACGAGCAGTACTTC
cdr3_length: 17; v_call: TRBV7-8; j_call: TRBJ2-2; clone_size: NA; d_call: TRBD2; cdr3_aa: CASSGREGTPNTGELFF; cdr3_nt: TGTGCCAGCAGCGGCAGGGAGGGGACCCCGAACACCGGGGAGCTGTTTTTT
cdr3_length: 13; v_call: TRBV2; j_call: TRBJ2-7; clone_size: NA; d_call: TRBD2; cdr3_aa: CAGGIRTRSEQYF; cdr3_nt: TGTGCCGGGGGGATCAGGACTAGAAGCGAGCAGTACTTC
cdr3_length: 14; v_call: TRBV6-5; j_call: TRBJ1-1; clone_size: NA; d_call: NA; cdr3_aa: CASSYSGGNTEAFF; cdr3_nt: TGTGCCAGCAGTTACTCGGGGGGGAACACTGAAGCTTTCTTT
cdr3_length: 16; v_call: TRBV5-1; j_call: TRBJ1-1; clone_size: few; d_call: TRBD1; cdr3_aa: CASSLGGGTGGAGAFF; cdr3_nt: TGCGCCAGCAGCTTGGGAGGTGGGACAGGGGGCGCCGGAGCTTTCTTT
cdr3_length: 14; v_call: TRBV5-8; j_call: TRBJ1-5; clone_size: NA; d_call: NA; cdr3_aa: CATVRGAGMVAQHF; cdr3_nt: TGTGCCACCGTTCGGGGGGCAGGGATGGTCGCCCAGCATTTT
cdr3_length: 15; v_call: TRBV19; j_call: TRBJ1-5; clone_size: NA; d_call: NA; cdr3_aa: CASSISTGRDQPQHF; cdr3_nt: TGTGCCAGTAGTATTTCCACAGGGAGAGACCAGCCCCAGCATTTT
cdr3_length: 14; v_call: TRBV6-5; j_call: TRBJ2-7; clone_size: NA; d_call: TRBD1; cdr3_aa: CASSQRQGLYEQYF; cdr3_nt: TGTGCCAGCAGCCAAAGACAGGGCCTCTACGAGCAGTACTTC
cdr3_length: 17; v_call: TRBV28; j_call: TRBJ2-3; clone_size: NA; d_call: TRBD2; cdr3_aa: CASSLIAGGLSTDTQYF; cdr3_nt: TGTGCCAGCAGTTTAATAGCGGGGGGACTCAGCACAGATACGCAGTATTTT